These 31 T cell receptor beta chains share one sample of origin, sequenced in a study of cytomegalovirus exposure and HLA in healthy donors (dated 2017 in TCRdb). Library method: the immunoSEQ multiplex PCR assay. Not all clones reach the TCRdb copy of this immuneACCESS table, which keeps in-frame sequences only. Checked studies attribute under half of the gap to unresolved V genes and leave the rest unexplained. The sample includes approximately 99,000 clones, with almost 96% observed a single time. 0.65% to 0.7% of the sample belongs to the ten largest clones. Sequenced material: PBMCs. These receptors originate from a woman aged 18-29 years in good health and CMV-seronegative.

This clone was seen a single time. The chain joins TRBV7-8 to TRBJ1-5, with 11 bases matching TRBD1. Germline V lookup: CDR1 SGHVS, CDR2 FQNEAQ. The CDR3 contains 16 residues. The V gene end was trimmed by 2 bases and the J gene end by 6 bases; junction bases not matched to a gene: 6. The CDR3 reads CASSLSPGTGGQPQHF. DNA of the CDR3: TGTGCCAGCAGCTTAAGTCCCGGGACAGGGGGTCAGCCCCAGCATTTT.

This clone appeared a few times. V and J are TRBV6-6 and TRBJ1-2; 9 bases agree with TRBD1. Germline lookup yields CDR1 MNHNY and CDR2 SVGAGI (reference sequence). There are 14 residues in the CDR3. The V and J ends lost 3 bases and 2 bases, in that order; junction bases with no gene match: 1. CDR3 sequence reads: CASSYGTGNYGYTF. CDR3 nucleotide sequence: TGTGCCAGCAGTTATGGGACAGGGAACTATGGCTACACCTTC.

The chain joins TRBV5-6 to TRBJ2-2, with D tentatively TRBD2 (6 bases). With 4 bases removed from V and 5 bases from J, the gap between germline ends came to 12 bases. The CDR3 runs to 14 residues. Germline V lookup: CDR1 SGHDT, CDR2 YYEEEE. CDR3: CASSRTGRTGELFF. The CDR3, as DNA: TGTGCCAGCAGCCGGACGGGGAGGACCGGGGAGCTGTTTTTT.

This clone is a singleton in its sample. The chain couples TRBV5-4 to TRBJ2-7; D is possibly TRBD2 (5 bases). The CDR3 runs 15 residues. CDR1 SGHNT and CDR2 YYREEE come from the germline V gene (reference sequence). V was shortened by 2 bases and J by 0 bases, with 12 bases between the two germline ends. The chain's CDR3 is CASSFYSGSSYEQYF. The CDR3 DNA follows: TGTGCCAGCAGCTTCTACAGCGGCAGCTCCTACGAGCAGTACTTC.

The chain couples TRBV25-1 to TRBJ2-3; 10 nucleotides align to TRBD2. The trim removed 8 bases at V and 1 base at J, leaving 0 bases unmatched. CDR3 length: 13 amino acids. Per germline, CDR1 MGHDK and CDR2 SYGVNS. The CDR3 DNA sequence: TGTGCCAGCGGACTAGCGGGCACAGATACGCAGTATTTT. Residues: CASGLAGTDTQYF.

The CDR3 DNA is TGTGCCAGCAGCTTGAGGTCGCTAGCGGGGGGGCCGCCCACCGGGGAGCTGTTTTTT. It encodes CASSLRSLAGGPPTGELFF. The chain has TRBV5-6 and TRBJ2-2; 12 nucleotides line up with TRBD2. This CDR3 region has 19 residues. V shed 1 base and J 4 bases; nucleotides not matched to a gene: 11. Germline V gene sequence: CDR1 SGHDT, CDR2 YYEEEE.

The genes are TRBV11-2 and TRBJ1-2, with TRBD1 matching over 7 bases. The CDR3 covers 15 residues. Germline V gene sequence: CDR1 SGHAT, CDR2 FQNNGV. Trimming took 4 bases from V and 0 from J; bases not matched to a gene: 5. Here the CDR3 reads CASSSGRGANYGYTF. The CDR3 DNA reads TGTGCCAGCAGCTCAGGCAGGGGGGCTAACTATGGCTACACCTTC.

V usage is TRBV30 and J usage is TRBJ1-5; D remains ambiguous. CDR1 and CDR2 from the germline V gene are GTSNPN and SVGIG (reference sequence). V dropped 2 bases and J dropped 3 bases, with 11 bases sitting between them. The CDR3 has 14 amino acids. CDR3 in DNA: TGTGCCTGGAGTAAGGCAGGCGTCAATCAGCCCCAGCATTTT. Amino acids: CAWSKAGVNQPQHF.

V and J are TRBV29-1 and TRBJ2-5, with D uncertain. The CDR3 covers 15 residues. Deletions cut 0 bases from V and 4 bases from J, with 15 bases between. The V gene's germline CDR1 is SQVTM and CDR2 ANQGSEA. This chain's CDR3 is CSVEDPSHSLETQYF. The CDR3, as DNA: TGCAGCGTTGAAGATCCCAGTCACAGCCTAGAGACCCAGTACTTC.

The rearrangement uses TRBV9 and TRBJ2-6, with 7 bases matching TRBD2. The CDR3 runs 17 residues. Germline CDR1 and CDR2: SGDLS and YYNGEE. Trimming at V came to 5 bases and at J to 2 bases, leaving 10 bases not matched to a gene. In DNA, the CDR3 is TGTGCCAGCAGTCCTTTCTGGGGGGGGACTGGGGCCAACGTCCTGACTTTC. Residues: CASSPFWGGTGANVLTF.

The rearrangement joins TRBV19 to TRBJ1-2; 7 nucleotides match TRBD1. With V trimmed by 7 bases and J by 8 bases, 13 bases remained unmatched. Germline V gene lookup returns CDR1 LNHDA and CDR2 SQIVND (reference sequence). This CDR3 is 14 amino acids long. The CDR3 is CASKLAGTAGGYTF. CDR3 sequence (DNA): TGTGCCAGTAAACTAGCCGGGACAGCAGGCGGCTACACCTTC.

V is TRBV6-1 and J is TRBJ1-1; D is perhaps TRBD1 (5 bases). This CDR3 region has 12 residues. Germline CDR1 MNHNS, CDR2 SASEGT. Trimming left V 6 bases short and J 6 bases short, with 11 bases between. This CDR3 is CASRAQGPEAFF. The CDR3 DNA reads as TGTGCCAGCAGAGCCCAGGGCCCTGAAGCTTTCTTT.

V usage is TRBV5-1 and J usage is TRBJ1-1, with TRBD1 as a possible D gene (5 bases). The V gene's germline CDR1 is SGHRS and CDR2 YFSETQ. The V end was cut by 0 bases, the J end by 4 bases, with 10 bases between. This CDR3 spans 14 amino acids. CDR3 loop: CASSLAGGGTEAFF. The DNA of the CDR3 is TGCGCCAGCAGCTTGGCCGGGGGGGGCACTGAAGCTTTCTTT.

The rearrangement joins TRBV5-1 to TRBJ2-3; 7 bases line up with TRBD1. V lost 0 bases to trimming and J lost 1 base; unmatched junction nucleotides: 5. Germline V lookup: CDR1 SGHRS, CDR2 YFSETQ. The CDR3 has 16 amino acids. The CDR3 sequence: CASSLARGWGTDTQYF. CDR3 coding DNA: TGCGCCAGCAGCTTGGCCAGGGGGTGGGGCACAGATACGCAGTATTTT.

This chain connects TRBV5-1 to TRBJ2-3, with 7 bases identical to TRBD1. CDR3 length: 14 amino acids. Germline loops: CDR1 SGHRS, CDR2 YFSETQ. The V segment lost 1 base and the J segment 3 bases; nucleotides outside the gene matches: 2. CDR3 coding DNA: TGCGCCAGCAGCTTGAGGGACAGTACAGATACGCAGTATTTT. It encodes CASSLRDSTDTQYF.

This chain uses TRBV27 with TRBJ1-5; 7 nucleotides line up with TRBD1. V dropped 5 bases and J dropped 0; count of bases not matched to a gene: 7. CDR1 is MNHEY, CDR2 SMNVEV, per germline (reference sequence). The CDR3 extends over 16 amino acids. The CDR3 reads CASSPRDSNSNQPQHF. DNA for the CDR3: TGTGCCAGCAGTCCCCGGGACAGTAATAGCAATCAGCCCCAGCATTTT.

The gene calls are TRBV14 and TRBJ1-6; D gene ambiguous. Trimming shortened V by 0 bases and J by 7 bases, and 13 bases separated the two germline ends. The CDR3 runs to 16 residues. The germline V gene encodes CDR1 SGHDN and CDR2 FVKESK. The CDR3: CASSQEFPGGNSPLHF. The CDR3 nucleotides are TGTGCCAGCAGCCAAGAATTCCCAGGTGGGAATTCACCCCTCCACTTT.

This chain links TRBV7-9 with TRBJ1-2; no clear D gene. In germline, CDR1 is SEHNR, CDR2 FQNEAQ (reference sequence). The V end was cut by 1 base, the J end by 3 bases, with 3 bases between. The CDR3 extends over 12 amino acids. The CDR3 coding sequence is TGTGCCAGCAGCTTAGACTACTATGGCTACACCTTC. It specifies CASSLDYYGYTF.

This clone was observed a single time. The chain uses TRBV6-1 and TRBJ2-7; 13 positions match TRBD2. The CDR3 extends over 14 amino acids. The V and J ends lost 2 bases and 7 bases, in that order; junction bases with no gene match: 2. CDR1 and CDR2 from the germline V gene are MNHNS and SASEGT. CDR3 nucleotides: TGTGCCAGCAGTGAACCGGGACTAGCGGGGGAGCAGTACTTC. Encoded protein: CASSEPGLAGEQYF.

This clone was counted once. The rearrangement uses TRBV5-1 and TRBJ2-1; TRBD2 agrees at 10 bases. V lost 1 base to trimming and J lost 6 bases; unmatched junction nucleotides: 4. The CDR3 loop spans 15 amino acids. The germline V gene has CDR1 SGHRS and CDR2 YFSETQ. DNA of the CDR3: TGCGCCAGCAGCTTGAAGCGGGGGGGCCTCAATGAGCAGTTCTTC. It is translated as CASSLKRGGLNEQFF.

The rearrangement joins TRBV19 to TRBJ2-2; possibly TRBD1 for D (6 bases). Germline loops: CDR1 LNHDA, CDR2 SQIVND (reference sequence). The CDR3 covers 16 residues. Trimming took 5 bases from V and 0 from J, leaving 13 bases between them. The chain's CDR3 is CASSFYGTPNTGELFF. In DNA form, the CDR3 reads TGTGCCAGTAGTTTTTATGGGACACCGAACACCGGGGAGCTGTTTTTT.

This clone was observed a single time. V gene TRBV5-1 combines with J gene TRBJ2-5; no reliable D call. Germline CDR1 reads SGHRS; CDR2 reads YFSETQ. The CDR3 runs to 15 residues. Trimming shortened V by 0 bases and J by 5 bases, and 14 bases separated the two germline ends. The DNA for the CDR3 is TGCGCCAGCAGCTTGGTGCCAGGCCTACGTGAGACCCAGTACTTC. Its protein product is CASSLVPGLRETQYF.

The chain joins TRBV2 to TRBJ2-7, with 7 bases fitting TRBD1. V trimming: 5 bases; J trimming: 0 bases; junction bases outside the gene matches: 16. Germline CDR1 and CDR2: SNHLY and FYNNEI. CDR3 size: 18 residues. The CDR3 region is CASSNQVLPGQHSYEQYF. The CDR3 bases are TGTGCCAGCAGTAACCAAGTACTACCGGGACAGCACTCCTACGAGCAGTACTTC.

This clone was counted once. The chain employs TRBV28 and TRBJ1-6, with TRBD1 as a possible D gene (5 bases). Germline V gives CDR1 MDHEN, CDR2 SYDVKM. This CDR3 has 15 amino acids. V shed 1 base and J shed 5 bases, with 9 bases lying between them. The CDR3 is CASSLYRLDNSPLHF. The CDR3 bases are TGTGCCAGCAGTTTATACAGGCTAGATAATTCACCCCTCCACTTT.

The V call is TRBV5-1, the J call TRBJ1-2; the D gene is possibly TRBD1 (5 bases). Trimming pared 2 bases from V and 2 bases from J, leaving 13 bases between. Germline V gene sequence: CDR1 SGHRS, CDR2 YFSETQ. The CDR3 is 15 amino acids. In nucleotides, the CDR3 is TGCGCCAGCAGCTTCCCCGGGGGTTCAAACTATGGCTACACCTTC. Amino acid sequence: CASSFPGGSNYGYTF.

The chain employs TRBV18 and TRBJ1-5, with 8 bases lining up with TRBD1. With V trimmed by 5 bases and J by 3 bases, 12 bases remained unmatched. This CDR3 has 17 amino acids. The V gene's germline CDR1 is KGHSH and CDR2 LQKENI. CDR3 sequence: CASSSKRQGASNQPQHF. CDR3 in DNA: TGTGCCAGCTCATCAAAACGGCAGGGGGCGTCCAATCAGCCCCAGCATTTT. The full variable domain, its missing parts supplied by reference TRBV18 and TRBJ1-5, is NAGVMQNPRHLVRRRGQEARLRCSPMKGHSHVYWYRQLPEEGLKFMVYLQKENIIDESGMPKERFSAEFPKEGPSILRIQQVVRGDSAAYFCASSSKRQGASNQPQHFGDGTRLSIL.

This clone was detected once. The chain carries TRBV6-1 and TRBJ1-1; 7 nucleotides align to TRBD1. Trimming at V came to 3 bases and at J to 6 bases, leaving 1 base not matched to a gene. The CDR3 runs 12 residues. Germline V CDR1 and CDR2: MNHNS, SASEGT. The CDR3 DNA reads as TGTGCCAGCAGTGACGGGACAGCTGAAGCTTTCTTT. Translating gives CASSDGTAEAFF.

V usage is TRBV6-1 and J usage is TRBJ2-7, with 9 bases lining up with TRBD1. Germline V lookup: CDR1 MNHNS, CDR2 SASEGT. This CDR3 comprises 15 residues. V shed 3 bases and J 9 bases; nucleotides not matched to a gene: 12. The CDR3 DNA reads TGTGCCAGCAGTGAGCGGGCCGGGACAGGGCTTGGGCAGTACTTC. Its protein product is CASSERAGTGLGQYF.

This chain links TRBV7-9 with TRBJ2-1; D is unresolved. Germline V lookup: CDR1 SEHNR, CDR2 FQNEAQ (reference sequence). The germline V and J ends were trimmed by 2 bases and 10 bases, with 9 bases remaining between them. This CDR3 comprises 12 residues. CDR3: CASSLRSFEQFF. CDR3 coding DNA: TGTGCCAGCAGCTTACGGTCTTTCGAGCAGTTCTTC.

V usage is TRBV7-9 and J usage is TRBJ2-2; D is possibly TRBD1 (6 bases). V lost 2 bases to trimming and J lost 3 bases, with 10 bases between them. This CDR3 has 15 residues. In germline, CDR1 is SEHNR, CDR2 FQNEAQ (reference sequence). The CDR3 bases are TGTGCCAGCAGCTTAAGAACAGGGTACACCGGGGAGCTGTTTTTT. Its translation is CASSLRTGYTGELFF. Combining the CDR3 with reference TRBV7-9 and TRBJ2-2 gives the whole variable domain DTGVSQNPRHKITKRGQNVTFRCDPISEHNRLYWYRQTLGQGPEFLTYFQNEAQLEKSRLLSDRFSAERPKGSFSTLEIQRTEQGDSAMYLCASSLRTGYTGELFFGEGSRLTVL.

The V call is TRBV7-9, the J call TRBJ2-5; 9 bases fit TRBD1. The CDR3 is made up of 15 amino acids. Trimming took 5 bases from V and 1 from J; bases not matched to a gene: 5. The V gene's germline CDR1 is SEHNR and CDR2 FQNEAQ (reference sequence). The CDR3 nucleotides read TGTGCCAGCAGCCCCTCGGACAGGGGCCAAGAGACCCAGTACTTC. Translating gives CASSPSDRGQETQYF.